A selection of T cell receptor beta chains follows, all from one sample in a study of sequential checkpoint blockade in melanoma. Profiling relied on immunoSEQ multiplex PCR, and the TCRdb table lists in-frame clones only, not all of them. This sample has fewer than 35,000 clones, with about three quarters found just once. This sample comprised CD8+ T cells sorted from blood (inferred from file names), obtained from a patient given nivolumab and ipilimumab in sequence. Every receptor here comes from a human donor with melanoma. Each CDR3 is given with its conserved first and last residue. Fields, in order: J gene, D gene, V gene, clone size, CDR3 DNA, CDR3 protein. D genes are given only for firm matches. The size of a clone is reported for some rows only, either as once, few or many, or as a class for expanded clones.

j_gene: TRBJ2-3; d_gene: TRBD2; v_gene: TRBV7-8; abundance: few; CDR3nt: TGTGCCAGCAGCTTACTAGCGGGGGGGCCATCTAGCACAGATACGCAGTATTTT; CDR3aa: CASSLLAGGPSSTDTQYF
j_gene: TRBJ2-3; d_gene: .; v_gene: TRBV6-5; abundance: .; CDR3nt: TGTGCCAGCAGTGAGGACACAGATACGCAGTATTTT; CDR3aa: CASSEDTDTQYF
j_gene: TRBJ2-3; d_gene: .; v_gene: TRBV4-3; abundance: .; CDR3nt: TGCGCCAGCAGCCAAGATAGAAGAGGCACAGATACGCAGTATTTT; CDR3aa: CASSQDRRGTDTQYF
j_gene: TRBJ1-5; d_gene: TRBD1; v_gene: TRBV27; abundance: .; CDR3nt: TGTGCCAGCAGGACAGGGCCGGGCAATCAGCCCCAGCATTTT; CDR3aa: CASRTGPGNQPQHF
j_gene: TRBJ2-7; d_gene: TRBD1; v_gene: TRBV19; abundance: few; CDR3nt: TGTGCCAGTAGTATGGGGACAGGGGGCTACGAGCAGTACTTC; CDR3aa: CASSMGTGGYEQYF
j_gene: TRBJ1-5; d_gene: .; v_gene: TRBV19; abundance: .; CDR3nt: TGTGCCAGTAGTATATCCCTTCAGCCCCAGCATTTT; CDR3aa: CASSISLQPQHF
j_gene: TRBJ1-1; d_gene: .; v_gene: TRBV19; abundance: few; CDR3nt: TGTGCCAGTAGCCCTCAGGGTGGGGGGTACACTGAAGCTTTCTTT; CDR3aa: CASSPQGGGYTEAFF
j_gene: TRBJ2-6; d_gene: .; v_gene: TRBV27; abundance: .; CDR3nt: TGTGCCAGCAGTGCCACAGGAATGTGGGCTTTC; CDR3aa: CASSATGMWAF
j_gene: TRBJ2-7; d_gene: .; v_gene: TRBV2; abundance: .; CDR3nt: TGTGCCAGCAGTCACACCTACGAGCAGTACTTC; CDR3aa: CASSHTYEQYF
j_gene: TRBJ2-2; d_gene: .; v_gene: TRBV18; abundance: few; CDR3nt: TGTGCCAGCTCCACACTGCAGACTAGACCCTCCGGGGAGCTGTTTTTT; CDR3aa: CASSTLQTRPSGELFF
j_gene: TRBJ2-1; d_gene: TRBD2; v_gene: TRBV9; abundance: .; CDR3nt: TGTGCCAGCAGCGTAGGACCCGGGACTAGCGGGGGGGACTCCTACAATGAGCAGTTCTTC; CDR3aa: CASSVGPGTSGGDSYNEQFF
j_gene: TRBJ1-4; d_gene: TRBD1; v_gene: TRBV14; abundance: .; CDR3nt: TGTGCCAGCAGCCAACCGGGACAGGGGGCTTCTAATGAAAAACTGTTTTTT; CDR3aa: CASSQPGQGASNEKLFF
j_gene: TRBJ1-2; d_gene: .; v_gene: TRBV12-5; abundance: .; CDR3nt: TGTGCTAGTCTAAGTTCAACAGACCTTAACTATGGCTACACCTTC; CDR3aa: CASLSSTDLNYGYTF
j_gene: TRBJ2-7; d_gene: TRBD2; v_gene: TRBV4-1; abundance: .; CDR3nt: TGCGCCAGCAGCCAAGTAGCGGGAAACTCCTACGAGCAGTACTTC; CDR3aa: CASSQVAGNSYEQYF
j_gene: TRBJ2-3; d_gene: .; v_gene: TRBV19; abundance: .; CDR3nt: TGTGCCAGTAAGCAGAGCCTCGGGAGAGAGCAGTATTTT; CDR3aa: CASKQSLGREQYF
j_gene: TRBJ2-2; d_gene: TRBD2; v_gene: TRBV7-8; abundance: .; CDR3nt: TGTGCCAGCAGCTTAGGGCAGCGGGAGGGTAGGGAGCTGTTTTTT; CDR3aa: CASSLGQREGRELFF
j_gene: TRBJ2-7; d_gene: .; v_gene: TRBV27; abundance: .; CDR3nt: TGTGCCAGCAGTTACGGGAACTACGAGCAGTACTTC; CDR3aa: CASSYGNYEQYF
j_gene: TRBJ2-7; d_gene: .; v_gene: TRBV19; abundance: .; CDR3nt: TGTGCCAGTAGTATAATGGGGGGATCGGACGAGCAGTACTTC; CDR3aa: CASSIMGGSDEQYF
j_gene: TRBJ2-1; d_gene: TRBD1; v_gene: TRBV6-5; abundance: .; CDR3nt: TGTGCCAGCAGTAATACGGACAGGGCTTACAATGAGCAGTTCTTC; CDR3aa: CASSNTDRAYNEQFF
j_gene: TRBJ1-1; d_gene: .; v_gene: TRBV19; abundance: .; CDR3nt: TGTGCCAGTAGTACCCGGTCTTGGGGGGCTGAAGCTTTCTTT; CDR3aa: CASSTRSWGAEAFF
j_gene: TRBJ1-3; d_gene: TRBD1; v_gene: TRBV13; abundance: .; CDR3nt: TGTGCCAGCGCGGGACAGCCTGGAAACACCATATATTTT; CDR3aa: CASAGQPGNTIYF
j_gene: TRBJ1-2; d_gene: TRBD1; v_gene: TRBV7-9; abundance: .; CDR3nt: TGTGCCAGCAGCTTAGGTTTTTACGGGGACAGCGGTTATGGTGGCTACACCTTC; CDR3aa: CASSLGFYGDSGYGGYTF
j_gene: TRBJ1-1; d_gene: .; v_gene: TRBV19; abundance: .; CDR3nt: TGTGCCAGCCGTGAGGCGGGGACTGAAGCTTTCTTT; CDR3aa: CASREAGTEAFF
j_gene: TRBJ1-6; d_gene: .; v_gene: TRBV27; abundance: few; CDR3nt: TGTGCCAGCAGTTATGACTCAGGGGTTTCACCCCTCCACTTT; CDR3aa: CASSYDSGVSPLHF
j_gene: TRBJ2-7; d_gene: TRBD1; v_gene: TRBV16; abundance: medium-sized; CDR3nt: TGTGCCAGCAGCCAATTAGGGGGCGACGAGCAGTACTTC; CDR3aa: CASSQLGGDEQYF
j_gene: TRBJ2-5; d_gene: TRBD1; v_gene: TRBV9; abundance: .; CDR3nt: TGTGCCAGCAGCGTATCAGGGGGATGGCAAGAGACCCAGTACTTC; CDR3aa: CASSVSGGWQETQYF
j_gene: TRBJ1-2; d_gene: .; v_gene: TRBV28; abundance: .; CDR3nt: TGTGCCAGCAGCAAGGACAGAGACTATGGCTACACCTTC; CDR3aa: CASSKDRDYGYTF
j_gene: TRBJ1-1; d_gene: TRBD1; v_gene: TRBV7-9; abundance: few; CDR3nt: TGTGCCAGCAGCCCATCGACAGGGAGGAACACTGAAGCTTTCTTT; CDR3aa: CASSPSTGRNTEAFF
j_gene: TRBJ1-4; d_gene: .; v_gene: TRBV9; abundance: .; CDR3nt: TGTGCCAGCAGCGTATCGCAGGGTGATGAAAAACTGTTTTTT; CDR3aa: CASSVSQGDEKLFF
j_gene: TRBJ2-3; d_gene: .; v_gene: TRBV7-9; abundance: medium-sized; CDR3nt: TGTGCCAGCAGCTTAGTTATAGATACGCAGTATTTT; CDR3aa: CASSLVIDTQYF
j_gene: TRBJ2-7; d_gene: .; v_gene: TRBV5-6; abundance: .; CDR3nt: TGTGCCAGCAGCCGAGGGGGTACAGGGTATATTTCATACGAGCAGTACTTC; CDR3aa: CASSRGGTGYISYEQYF
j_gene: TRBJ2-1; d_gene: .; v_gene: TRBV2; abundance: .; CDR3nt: TGTGCCAGCATCCCCCCATTTCACAATGAGCAGTTCTTC; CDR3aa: CASIPPFHNEQFF
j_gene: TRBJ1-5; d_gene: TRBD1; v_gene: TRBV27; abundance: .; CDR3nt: TGTGCCAGCAGTTTATCTCAGACAGGGGCGGGCAATCAGCCCCAGCATTTT; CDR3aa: CASSLSQTGAGNQPQHF
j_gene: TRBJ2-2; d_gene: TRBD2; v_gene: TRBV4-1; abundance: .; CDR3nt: TGCGCCAGCAGCTTTCCGGGACTAGCGGGAGGGGAGCTGTTTTTT; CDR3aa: CASSFPGLAGGELFF
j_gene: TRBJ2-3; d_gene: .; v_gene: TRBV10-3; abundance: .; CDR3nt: TGTGCCATCAGTGGGACGGACTACACAGATACGCAGTATTTT; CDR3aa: CAISGTDYTDTQYF
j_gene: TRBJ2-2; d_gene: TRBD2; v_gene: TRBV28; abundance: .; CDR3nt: TGTGCCAGCAGTTTGCGGGGGGACGGGGAGCTGTTTTTT; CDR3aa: CASSLRGDGELFF
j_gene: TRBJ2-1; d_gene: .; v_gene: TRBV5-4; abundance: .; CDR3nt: TGTGCCAGCAGCGGGCCTAATTCGGGGGAAAGCTCCTACAATGAGCAGTTCTTC; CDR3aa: CASSGPNSGESSYNEQFF
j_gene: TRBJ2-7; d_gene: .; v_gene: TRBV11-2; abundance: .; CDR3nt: TGTGCCAGCAGCCCCGCAGGGATATCATACGAGCAGTACTTC; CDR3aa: CASSPAGISYEQYF
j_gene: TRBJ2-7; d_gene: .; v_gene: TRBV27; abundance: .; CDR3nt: TGTGCCAGCAGTTTCGGCGGGGCGGGTGGCGAGCAGTACTTC; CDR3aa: CASSFGGAGGEQYF
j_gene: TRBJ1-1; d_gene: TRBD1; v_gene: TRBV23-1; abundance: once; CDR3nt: TGCGCCAGCAGCCGGGACAGGGAGCACACTGAAGCTTTCTTT; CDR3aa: CASSRDREHTEAFF
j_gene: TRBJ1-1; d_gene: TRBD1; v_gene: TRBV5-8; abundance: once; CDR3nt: TGTGCCAGCAGCTGGGGACAGGGGCTAAACACTGAAGCTTTCTTT; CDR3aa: CASSWGQGLNTEAFF
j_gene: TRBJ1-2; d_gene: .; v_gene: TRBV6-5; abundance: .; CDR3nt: TGTGCCAGCAGTGACAGCTGGGGCTATGGCTACACCTTC; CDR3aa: CASSDSWGYGYTF
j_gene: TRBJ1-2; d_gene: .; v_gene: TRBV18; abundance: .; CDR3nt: TGTGCCAGCTCACCTCCGGGGTACTATGGCTACACCTTC; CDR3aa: CASSPPGYYGYTF
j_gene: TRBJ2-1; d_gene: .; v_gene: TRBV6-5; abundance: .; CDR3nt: TGTGCCAGCAGTTACCTCGGGAATGAGCAGTTCTTC; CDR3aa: CASSYLGNEQFF
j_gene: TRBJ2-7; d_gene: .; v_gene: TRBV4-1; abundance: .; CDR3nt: TGCGCCAGCAGCCCCAGCGGAGTAGGTGAGCAGTACTTC; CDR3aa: CASSPSGVGEQYF
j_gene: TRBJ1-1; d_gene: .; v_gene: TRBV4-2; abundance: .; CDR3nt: TGTGCCAGCAGCCAAGGTCAGATGAACACTGAAGCTTTCTTT; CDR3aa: CASSQGQMNTEAFF